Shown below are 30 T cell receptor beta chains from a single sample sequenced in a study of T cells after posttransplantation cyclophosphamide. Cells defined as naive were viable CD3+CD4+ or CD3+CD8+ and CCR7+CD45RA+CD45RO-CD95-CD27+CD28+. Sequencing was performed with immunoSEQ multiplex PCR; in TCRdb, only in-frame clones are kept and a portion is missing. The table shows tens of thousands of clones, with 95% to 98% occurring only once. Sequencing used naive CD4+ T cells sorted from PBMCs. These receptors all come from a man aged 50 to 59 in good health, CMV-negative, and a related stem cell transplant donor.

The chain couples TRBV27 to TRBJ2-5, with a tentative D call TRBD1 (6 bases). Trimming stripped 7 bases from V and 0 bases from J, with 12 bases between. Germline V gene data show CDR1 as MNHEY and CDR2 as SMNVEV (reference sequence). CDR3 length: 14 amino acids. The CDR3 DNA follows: TGTGCCAGCAAAAGGACAGCGTACCAAGAGACCCAGTACTTC. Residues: CASKRTAYQETQYF.

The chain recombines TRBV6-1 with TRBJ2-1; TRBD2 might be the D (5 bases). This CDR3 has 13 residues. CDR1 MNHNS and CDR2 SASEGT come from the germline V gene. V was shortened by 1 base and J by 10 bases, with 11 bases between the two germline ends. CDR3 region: CASSEGWVAEQFF. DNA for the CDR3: TGTGCCAGCAGTGAAGGGTGGGTAGCGGAGCAGTTCTTC.

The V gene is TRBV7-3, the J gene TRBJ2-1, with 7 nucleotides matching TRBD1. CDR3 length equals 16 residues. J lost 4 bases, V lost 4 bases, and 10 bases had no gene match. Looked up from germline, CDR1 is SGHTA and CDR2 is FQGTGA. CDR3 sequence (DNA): TGTGCCAGCAGCTACTCAACGGGACAGAGTTACAATGAGCAGTTCTTC. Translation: CASSYSTGQSYNEQFF.

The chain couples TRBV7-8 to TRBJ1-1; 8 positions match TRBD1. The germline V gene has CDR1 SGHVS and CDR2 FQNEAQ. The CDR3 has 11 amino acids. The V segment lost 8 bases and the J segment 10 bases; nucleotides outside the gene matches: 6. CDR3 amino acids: CASGQGGRAFF. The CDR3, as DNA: TGTGCCAGCGGACAGGGCGGGCGAGCTTTCTTT.

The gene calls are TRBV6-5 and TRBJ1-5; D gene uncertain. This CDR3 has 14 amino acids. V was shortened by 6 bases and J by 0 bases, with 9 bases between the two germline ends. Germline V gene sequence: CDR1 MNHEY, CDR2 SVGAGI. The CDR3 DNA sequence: TGTGCCAGCAGGCCAATCTATAGCAATCAGCCCCAGCATTTT. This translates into CASRPIYSNQPQHF.

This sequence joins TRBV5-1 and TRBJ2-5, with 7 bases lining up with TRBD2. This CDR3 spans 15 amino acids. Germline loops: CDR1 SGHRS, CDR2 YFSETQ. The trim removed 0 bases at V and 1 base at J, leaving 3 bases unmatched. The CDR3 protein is CASSLGASGQETQYF. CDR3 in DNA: TGCGCCAGCAGCTTGGGGGCTAGCGGCCAAGAGACCCAGTACTTC.

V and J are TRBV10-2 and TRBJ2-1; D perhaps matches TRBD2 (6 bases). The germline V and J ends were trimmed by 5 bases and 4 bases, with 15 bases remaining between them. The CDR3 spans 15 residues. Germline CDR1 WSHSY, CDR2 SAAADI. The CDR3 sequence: CASSPRRGTYNEQFF. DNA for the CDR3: TGCGCCAGCAGTCCCAGGCGGGGCACATACAATGAGCAGTTCTTC.

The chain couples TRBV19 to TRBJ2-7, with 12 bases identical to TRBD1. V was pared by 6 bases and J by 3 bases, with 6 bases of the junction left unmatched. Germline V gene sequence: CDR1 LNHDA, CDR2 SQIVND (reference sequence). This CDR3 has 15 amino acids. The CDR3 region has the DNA TGTGCCAGTAGGCCGGGGACAGGGGGCGACTACGAGCAGTACTTC. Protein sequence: CASRPGTGGDYEQYF.

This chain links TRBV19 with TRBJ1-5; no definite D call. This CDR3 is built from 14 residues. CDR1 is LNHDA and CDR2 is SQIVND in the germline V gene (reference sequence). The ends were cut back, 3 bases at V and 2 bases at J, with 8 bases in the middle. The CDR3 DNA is TGTGCCAGTAGTATCCCCGGGGGCAATCAGCCCCAGCATTTT. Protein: CASSIPGGNQPQHF.

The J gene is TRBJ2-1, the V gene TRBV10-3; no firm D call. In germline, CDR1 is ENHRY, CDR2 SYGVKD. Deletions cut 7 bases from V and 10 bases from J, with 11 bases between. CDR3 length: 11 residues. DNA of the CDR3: TGTGCCATCAACCTAGGAAGCGAGCAGTTCTTC. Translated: CAINLGSEQFF.

The CDR3 region has the DNA TGCGCCAGCAGCCCCTTAGGAACAGAGAACACCGGGGAGCTGTTTTTT. This translates into CASSPLGTENTGELFF. The chain employs TRBV5-1 and TRBJ2-2; D is ambiguous. The germline gives CDR1 SGHRS, CDR2 YFSETQ. With 4 bases removed from V and 1 base from J, the gap between germline ends came to 14 bases. The CDR3 has 16 residues.

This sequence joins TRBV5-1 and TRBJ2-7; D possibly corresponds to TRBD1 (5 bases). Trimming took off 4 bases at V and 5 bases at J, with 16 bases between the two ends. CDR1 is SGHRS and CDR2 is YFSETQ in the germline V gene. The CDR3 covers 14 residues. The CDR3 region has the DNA TGCGCCAGCAGCCCGAACAGCAGGGTCCACGAGCAGTACTTC. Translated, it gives CASSPNSRVHEQYF.

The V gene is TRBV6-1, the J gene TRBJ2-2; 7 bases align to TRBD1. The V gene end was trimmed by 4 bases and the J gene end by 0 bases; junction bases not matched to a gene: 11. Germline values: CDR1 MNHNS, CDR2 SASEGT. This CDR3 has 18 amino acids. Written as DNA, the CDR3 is TGTGCCAGCAGTGCACGAAAACCAGGGGGAGCGAACACCGGGGAGCTGTTTTTT. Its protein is CASSARKPGGANTGELFF.

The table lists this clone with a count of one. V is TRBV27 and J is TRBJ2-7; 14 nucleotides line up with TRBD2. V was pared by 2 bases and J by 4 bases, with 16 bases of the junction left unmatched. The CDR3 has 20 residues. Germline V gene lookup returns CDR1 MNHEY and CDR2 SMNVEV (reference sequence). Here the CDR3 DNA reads TGTGCCAGCAGTTTAAGGGGGACGGGCCTCGGGACTAGCGGGAGATACGAGCAGTACTTC. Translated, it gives CASSLRGTGLGTSGRYEQYF.

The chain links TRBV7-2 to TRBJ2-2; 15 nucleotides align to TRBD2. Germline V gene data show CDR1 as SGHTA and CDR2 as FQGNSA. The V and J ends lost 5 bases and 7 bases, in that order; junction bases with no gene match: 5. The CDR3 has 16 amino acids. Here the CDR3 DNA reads TGTGCCAGCAGCCCGGGACTAGCGGGGGGTCACGGGGAGCTGTTTTTT. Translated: CASSPGLAGGHGELFF.

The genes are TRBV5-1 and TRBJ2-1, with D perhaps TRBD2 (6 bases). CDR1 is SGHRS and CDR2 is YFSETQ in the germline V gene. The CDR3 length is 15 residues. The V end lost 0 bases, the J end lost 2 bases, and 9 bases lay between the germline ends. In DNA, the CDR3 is TGCGCCAGCAGCTTGGGGGAGGCCCCCTACAATGAGCAGTTCTTC. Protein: CASSLGEAPYNEQFF.

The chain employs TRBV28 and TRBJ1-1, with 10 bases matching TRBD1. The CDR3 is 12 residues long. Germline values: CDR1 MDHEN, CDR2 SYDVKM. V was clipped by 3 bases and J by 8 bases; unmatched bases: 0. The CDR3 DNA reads TGTGCCAGCAGTTTGGACAGGGGGGAAGCTTTCTTT. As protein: CASSLDRGEAFF.

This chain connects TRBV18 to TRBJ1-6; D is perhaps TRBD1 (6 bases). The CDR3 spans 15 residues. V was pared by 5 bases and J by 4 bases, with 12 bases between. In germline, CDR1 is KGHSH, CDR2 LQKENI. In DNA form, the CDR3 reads TGTGCCAGCTCAGAACAGGGACGGTATAATTCACCCCTCCACTTT. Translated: CASSEQGRYNSPLHF.

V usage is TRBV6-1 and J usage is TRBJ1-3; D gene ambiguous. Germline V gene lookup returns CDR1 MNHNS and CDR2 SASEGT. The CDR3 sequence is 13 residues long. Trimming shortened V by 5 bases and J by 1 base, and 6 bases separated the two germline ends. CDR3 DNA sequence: TGTGCCAGCAGTAGGAGTTCTGGAAACACCATATATTTT. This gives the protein CASSRSSGNTIYF.

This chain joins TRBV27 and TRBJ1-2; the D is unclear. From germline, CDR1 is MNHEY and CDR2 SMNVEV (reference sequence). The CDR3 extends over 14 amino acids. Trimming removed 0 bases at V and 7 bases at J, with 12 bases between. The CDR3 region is CASSLSPLSRGYTF. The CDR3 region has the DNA TGTGCCAGCAGTTTATCCCCTTTGTCCCGTGGCTACACCTTC.

CDR3 loop: CASSPSGNSYNEQFF. The CDR3 bases are TGTGCCAGCAGCCCCTCAGGGAACTCCTACAATGAGCAGTTCTTC. The chain couples TRBV9 to TRBJ2-1; maybe TRBD1 (5 bases). The germline V gene has CDR1 SGDLS and CDR2 YYNGEE. The CDR3 length is 15 residues. Trimming took 4 bases from V and 0 from J, leaving 11 bases between them. The full variable domain, in which reference TRBV9 and TRBJ2-1 provide the parts outside the CDR3, is DSGVTQTPKHLITATGQRVTLRCSPRSGDLSVYWYQQSLDQGLQFLIQYYNGEERAKGNILERFSAQQFPDLHSELNLSSLELGDSALYFCASSPSGNSYNEQFFGPGTRLTVL.

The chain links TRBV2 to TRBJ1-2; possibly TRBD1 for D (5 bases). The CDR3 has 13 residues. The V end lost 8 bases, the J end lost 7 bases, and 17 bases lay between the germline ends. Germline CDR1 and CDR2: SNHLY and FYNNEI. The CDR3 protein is CASRTGTSIGYTF. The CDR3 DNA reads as TGTGCCAGCCGAACAGGAACCTCTATTGGCTACACCTTC. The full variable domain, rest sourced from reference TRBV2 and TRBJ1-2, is EPEVTQTPSHQVTQMGQEVILRCVPISNHLYFYWYRQILGQKVEFLVSFYNNEISEKSEIFDDQFSVERPDGSNFTLKIRSTKLEDSAMYFCASRTGTSIGYTFGSGTRLTVV.

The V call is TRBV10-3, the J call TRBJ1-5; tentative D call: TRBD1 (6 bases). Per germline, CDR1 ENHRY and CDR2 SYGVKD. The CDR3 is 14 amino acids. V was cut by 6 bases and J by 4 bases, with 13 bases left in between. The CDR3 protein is CAISTGQLNQPQHF. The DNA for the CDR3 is TGTGCCATCAGCACTGGACAGCTTAATCAGCCCCAGCATTTT.

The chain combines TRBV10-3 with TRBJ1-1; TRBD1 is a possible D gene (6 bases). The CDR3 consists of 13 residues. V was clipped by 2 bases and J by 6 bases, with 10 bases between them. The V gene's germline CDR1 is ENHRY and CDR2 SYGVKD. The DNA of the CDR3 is TGTGCCATCAGTGAGGGGACAAGCCCTGAAGCTTTCTTT. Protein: CAISEGTSPEAFF.

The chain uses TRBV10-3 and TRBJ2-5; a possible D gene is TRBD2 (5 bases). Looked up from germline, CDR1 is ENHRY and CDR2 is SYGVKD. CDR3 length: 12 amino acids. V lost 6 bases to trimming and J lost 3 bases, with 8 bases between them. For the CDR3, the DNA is TGTGCCATCAGGGACTTTAAAGAGACCCAGTACTTC. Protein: CAIRDFKETQYF.

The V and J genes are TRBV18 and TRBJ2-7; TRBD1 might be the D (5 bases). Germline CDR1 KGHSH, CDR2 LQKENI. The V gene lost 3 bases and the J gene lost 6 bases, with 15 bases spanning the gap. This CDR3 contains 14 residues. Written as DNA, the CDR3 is TGTGCCAGCTCACCTGTAATGACAGATAGCGAGCAGTACTTC. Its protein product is CASSPVMTDSEQYF.

The CDR3 is CASSEAGRETQYF. CDR3 nucleotides: TGTGCCAGCAGCGAGGCTGGTAGGGAGACCCAGTACTTC. The V call is TRBV6-5, the J call TRBJ2-5; D unclear. CDR3 length: 13 residues. The germline V gene has CDR1 MNHEY and CDR2 SVGAGI. The ends were cut back, 6 bases at V and 5 bases at J, with 13 bases in the middle.

The CDR3 DNA sequence: TGTGCCAGCAGCGCCCGAACTAACACCGGGGAGCTGTTTTTT. Amino acid sequence: CASSARTNTGELFF. The chain has TRBV9 and TRBJ2-2; D gene uncertain. Trimming stripped 3 bases from V and 2 bases from J, with 8 bases between. The CDR3 spans 14 residues. Germline values: CDR1 SGDLS, CDR2 YYNGEE.

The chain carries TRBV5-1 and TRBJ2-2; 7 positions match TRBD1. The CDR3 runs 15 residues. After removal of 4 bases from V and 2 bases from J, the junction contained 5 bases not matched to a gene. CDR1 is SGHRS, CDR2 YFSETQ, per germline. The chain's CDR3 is CASSVRQGNTGELFF. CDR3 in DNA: TGCGCCAGCAGCGTTAGACAGGGTAACACCGGGGAGCTGTTTTTT.

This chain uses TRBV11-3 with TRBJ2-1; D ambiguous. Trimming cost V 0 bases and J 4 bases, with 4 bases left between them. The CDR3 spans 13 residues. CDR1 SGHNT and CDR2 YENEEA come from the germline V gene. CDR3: CASSLDSYNEQFF. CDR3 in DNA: TGTGCCAGCAGCTTAGATTCGTACAATGAGCAGTTCTTC.